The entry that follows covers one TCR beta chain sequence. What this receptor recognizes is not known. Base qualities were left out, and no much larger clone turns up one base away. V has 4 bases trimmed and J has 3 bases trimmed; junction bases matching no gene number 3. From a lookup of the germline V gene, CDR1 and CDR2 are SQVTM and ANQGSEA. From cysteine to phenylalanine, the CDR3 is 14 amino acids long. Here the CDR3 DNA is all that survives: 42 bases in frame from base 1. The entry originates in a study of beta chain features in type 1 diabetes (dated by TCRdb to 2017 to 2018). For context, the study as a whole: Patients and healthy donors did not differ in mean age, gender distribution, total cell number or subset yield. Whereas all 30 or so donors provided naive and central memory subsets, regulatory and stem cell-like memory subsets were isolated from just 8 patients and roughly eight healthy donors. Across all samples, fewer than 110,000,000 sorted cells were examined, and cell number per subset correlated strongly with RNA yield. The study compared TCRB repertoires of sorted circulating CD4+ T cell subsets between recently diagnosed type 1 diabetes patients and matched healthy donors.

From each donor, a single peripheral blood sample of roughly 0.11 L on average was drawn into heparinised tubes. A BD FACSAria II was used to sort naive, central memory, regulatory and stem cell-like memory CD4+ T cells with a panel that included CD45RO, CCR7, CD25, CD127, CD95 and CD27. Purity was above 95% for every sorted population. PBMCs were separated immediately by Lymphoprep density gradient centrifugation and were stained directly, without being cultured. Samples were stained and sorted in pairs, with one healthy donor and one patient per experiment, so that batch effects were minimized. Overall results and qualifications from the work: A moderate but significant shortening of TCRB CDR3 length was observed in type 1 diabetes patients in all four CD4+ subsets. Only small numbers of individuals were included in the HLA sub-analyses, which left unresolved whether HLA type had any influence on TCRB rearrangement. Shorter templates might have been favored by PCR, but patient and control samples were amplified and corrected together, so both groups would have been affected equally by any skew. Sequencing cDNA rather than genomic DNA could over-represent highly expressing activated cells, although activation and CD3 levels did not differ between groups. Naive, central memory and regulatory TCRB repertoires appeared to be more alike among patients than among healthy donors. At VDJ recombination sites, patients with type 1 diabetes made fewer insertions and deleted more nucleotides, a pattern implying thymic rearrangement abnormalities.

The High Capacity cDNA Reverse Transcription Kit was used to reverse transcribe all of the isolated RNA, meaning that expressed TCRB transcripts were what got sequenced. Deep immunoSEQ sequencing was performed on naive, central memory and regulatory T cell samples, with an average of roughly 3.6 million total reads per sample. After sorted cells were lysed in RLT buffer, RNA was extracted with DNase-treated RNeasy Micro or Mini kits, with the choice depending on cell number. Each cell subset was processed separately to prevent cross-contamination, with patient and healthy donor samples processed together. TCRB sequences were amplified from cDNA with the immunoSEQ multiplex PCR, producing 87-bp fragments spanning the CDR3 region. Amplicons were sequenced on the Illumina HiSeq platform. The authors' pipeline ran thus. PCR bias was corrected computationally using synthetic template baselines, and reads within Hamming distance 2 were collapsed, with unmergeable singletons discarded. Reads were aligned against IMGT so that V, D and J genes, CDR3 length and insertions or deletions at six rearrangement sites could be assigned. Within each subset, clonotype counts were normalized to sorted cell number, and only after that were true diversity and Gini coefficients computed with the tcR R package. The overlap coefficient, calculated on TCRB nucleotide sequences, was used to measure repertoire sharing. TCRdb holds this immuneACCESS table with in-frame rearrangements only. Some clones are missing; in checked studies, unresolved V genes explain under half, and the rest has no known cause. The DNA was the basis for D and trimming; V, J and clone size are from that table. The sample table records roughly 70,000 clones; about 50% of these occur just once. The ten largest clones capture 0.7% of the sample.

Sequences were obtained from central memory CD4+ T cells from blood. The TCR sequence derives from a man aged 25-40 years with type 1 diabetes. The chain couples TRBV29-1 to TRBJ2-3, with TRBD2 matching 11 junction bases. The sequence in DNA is TGCAGCGTTGGGTCTAGCGGGAGGACAGATACGCAGTATTTT. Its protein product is CSVGSSGRTDTQYF.